This entry lists 9 T cell receptor beta chains sequenced from one sample in a study of Ad26.COV2.S vaccination and SARS-CoV-2 variants. Sample treatment: approximately 18 received Ad26.COV2.S at low or high dose, single or two shots; about 5 received placebo; per-sample allocation not given. Sample collection was performed on day 63 after the first vaccine or placebo injection. Method: immunoSEQ multiplex PCR; TCRdb's copy keeps in-frame clones and lacks some. This sample has around 300,000 clones, with roughly 90% found just once. This sample comprised peripheral blood, obtained in a trial of Ad26.COV2.S vaccine versus placebo. These receptors originate from a person aged 18-65 years who received the Ad26.COV2.S COVID-19 vaccine or a placebo.

This clone was detected once. V usage is TRBV5-1 and J usage is TRBJ1-1; D unresolved. CDR3 size: 14 residues. V lost 0 bases, J lost 6 bases, and 12 bases lay in between. Germline V gene data show CDR1 as SGHRS and CDR2 as YFSETQ. CDR3 DNA sequence: TGCGCCAGCAGCTTGGAATCTGTTAACGCTGAAGCTTTCTTT. Translation gives CASSLESVNAEAFF.

This chain joins TRBV18 and TRBJ1-4; D possibly corresponds to TRBD1 (6 bases). V was cut by 0 bases and J by 8 bases, with 10 bases left in between. The CDR3 spans 14 residues. From germline, CDR1 is KGHSH and CDR2 LQKENI. This chain's CDR3 is CASSPPGGREKLFF. CDR3 nucleotides: TGTGCCAGCTCACCACCAGGGGGAAGGGAAAAACTGTTTTTT.

CDR3 in amino acids: CARSCGLAGGPGENIQYF. CDR3 nucleotide sequence: TGTGCCAGAAGCTGCGGACTAGCGGGAGGGCCGGGGGAAAACATTCAGTACTTC. The rearrangement joins TRBV5-3 to TRBJ2-4; TRBD2 matches 15 bases. TRBV5-3 is an open reading frame, and its role is uncertain. The V segment lost 3 bases and the J segment 5 bases; nucleotides outside the gene matches: 9. The CDR3 is 18 residues long.

The rearrangement links TRBV7-8 to TRBJ2-4; maybe TRBD1 (6 bases). Per the germline V gene, CDR1 is SGHVS and CDR2 is FQNEAQ. The CDR3 is 12 residues long. Trimming pared 5 bases from V and 10 bases from J, leaving 12 bases between. CDR3 in DNA: TGTGCCAGCAGCCCGGACAGTGGGATTCAGTACTTC. Its protein is CASSPDSGIQYF.

The J gene is TRBJ2-2, the V gene TRBV6-4, with D unresolved. This CDR3 is 14 amino acids long. Trimming took off 2 bases at V and 3 bases at J, with 7 bases between the two ends. Germline lookup yields CDR1 MRHNA and CDR2 SNTAGT. The CDR3 DNA reads TGTGCCAGCAGTGACAGGGCGGACACCGGGGAGCTGTTTTTT. This sequence encodes CASSDRADTGELFF.

This chain connects TRBV20-1 to TRBJ1-5, with D possibly matching TRBD1 (5 bases). Between the trimmed V and J ends, which lost 4 bases and 6 bases, there was a span of 7 bases. Germline values: CDR1 DFQATT, CDR2 SNEGSKA (reference sequence). The CDR3 sequence is 11 residues long. The CDR3 sequence: CSAIDSQPQHF. The CDR3 DNA reads TGCAGTGCTATAGACAGTCAGCCCCAGCATTTT.

The chain's CDR3 is CASSYSGQGNEKLFF. CDR3 nucleotides: TGTGCCAGCAGTTACTCGGGACAGGGGAATGAAAAACTGTTTTTT. V usage is TRBV6-6 and J usage is TRBJ1-4; 10 nucleotides match TRBD1. The CDR3 runs 15 residues. Germline assignment: CDR1 MNHNY and CDR2 SVGAGI (reference sequence). Unmatched junction bases numbered 0, after V lost 0 bases and J lost 5 bases.

This chain connects TRBV19 to TRBJ1-1; unclear D gene. Germline-derived CDR1 and CDR2 are LNHDA and SQIVND (reference sequence). This CDR3 is built from 15 residues. V lost 1 base and J 3 bases, leaving 12 bases between the germline ends. CDR3 bases: TGTGCCAGTAGTATAGTCGGTAGGAGACACACTGAAGCTTTCTTT. Its protein is CASSIVGRRHTEAFF.

The chain uses TRBV19 and TRBJ1-2, with D possibly being TRBD1 (6 bases). V lost 7 bases, J lost 5 bases, and 20 bases lay in between. Per the germline V gene, CDR1 is LNHDA and CDR2 is SQIVND (reference sequence). The CDR3 length is 15 residues. This CDR3 is CASTQGWGAGYGYTF. The CDR3 DNA sequence: TGTGCCAGTACCCAGGGCTGGGGGGCCGGATATGGCTACACCTTC.